The T cell receptor beta chain under discussion was sequenced for a study of graft-versus-host responses after intestinal transplantation. As for the study in general: Grafts that recipients had were multivisceral, liver-intestinal, or isolated intestinal transplants.

Germline V lookup: CDR1 SGHVS, CDR2 FQNEAQ. The CDR3 runs 16 residues. Trimming at V came to 5 bases and at J to 4 bases, leaving 8 bases not matched to a gene. Method: immunoSEQ multiplex PCR; TCRdb's copy keeps in-frame clones and lacks some. This sample yields approximately 90,000 clones, of which roughly 92% are seen a single time; around 0.44% belongs to the top ten. Findings of the study overall: Circulating GvH clones peaking coincided with falling HvG clones soon after transplant. Recipient marrow showed GvH clones, some seen first in ileum or blood.

For this clone: Its antigen is unknown.

The clonotype originates from a human donor who was the organ donor for an intestinal transplant. Sequenced material: unstimulated CD8+ T cells sorted from spleen or lymph node cells, taken before transplant. V usage is TRBV7-8 and J usage is TRBJ2-3; 11 nucleotides match TRBD2. CDR3 in DNA: TGTGCCAGCAGCCCTCAGACTAGCGGGGCGGCAGATACGCAGTATTTT. Residues: CASSPQTSGAADTQYF.